Shown below are 27 T cell receptor beta chains from a single sample sequenced in a study of T cell changes during pregnancy in multiple sclerosis. Only in-frame clones appear in the TCRdb table, and some are missing; sequencing was by immunoSEQ multiplex PCR. The sample contains approximately 57,000 clones, 92% of which appear only once. Sequenced here: CD4+ T cells from peripheral blood mononuclear cells, sampled in the second trimester of pregnancy. The receptors come from a female donor with multiple sclerosis, enrolled in a pregnancy study.

CDR3 nucleotides: TGTGCCAGCTCACTATACAGGGGGCAAAACACTGAAGCTTTCTTT. It is translated as CASSLYRGQNTEAFF. The chain is built from TRBV18 and TRBJ1-1; TRBD1 matches 9 bases. J lost 2 bases, V lost 4 bases, and 5 bases had no gene match. CDR1 is KGHSH, CDR2 LQKENI, per germline. This CDR3 region has 15 residues.

J is TRBJ2-2 and V is TRBV5-6, with 8 bases aligning to TRBD2. The V gene's germline CDR1 is SGHDT and CDR2 YYEEEE. V shed 5 bases, J shed 0 bases, and the junction held 6 bases outside the gene matches. The CDR3 is made up of 16 amino acids. CDR3 in amino acids: CASSRGGQANTGELFF. The CDR3, as DNA: TGTGCCAGCAGTCGCGGGGGGCAGGCGAACACCGGGGAGCTGTTTTTT.

The chain combines TRBV5-4 with TRBJ1-2; D is uncertain. This CDR3 comprises 14 residues. The germline V gene encodes CDR1 SGHNT and CDR2 YYREEE (reference sequence). Trimming removed 0 bases at V and 8 bases at J, with 14 bases between. This CDR3 reads CASSLGWVGEGYTF. CDR3 DNA sequence: TGTGCCAGCAGCTTGGGCTGGGTTGGAGAGGGCTACACCTTC. Based on the CDR3 plus reference TRBV5-4 and TRBJ1-2, the full variable domain is ETGVTQSPTHLIKTRGQQVTLRCSSQSGHNTVSWYQQALGQGPQFIFQYYREEENGRGNFPPRFSGLQFPNYSSELNVNALELDDSALYLCASSLGWVGEGYTFGSGTRLTVV.

The chain carries TRBV5-8 and TRBJ1-5; maybe TRBD1 (6 bases). The germline V gene has CDR1 SGHTS and CDR2 YDEGEE. CDR3 length: 14 amino acids. The germline V and J ends were trimmed by 4 bases and 6 bases, with 14 bases remaining between them. CDR3 sequence (DNA): TGTGCCAGCAGCCTGAGGGGGTTGGGTCAGCCCCAGCATTTT. This sequence encodes CASSLRGLGQPQHF.

This clone was seen only once. The rearrangement joins TRBV2 to TRBJ1-2; possible D gene TRBD1, 5 bases. The CDR3 runs to 14 residues. V was shortened by 0 bases and J by 6 bases, with 11 bases between the two germline ends. From germline, CDR1 is SNHLY and CDR2 FYNNEI. This CDR3 is CASSEAGPQNGYTF. The CDR3 nucleotides are TGTGCCAGCAGTGAAGCGGGGCCCCAGAATGGCTACACCTTC.

CDR3 region: CASTGAGQITGELFF. CDR3 in DNA: TGTGCCAGCACCGGCGCGGGACAGATCACCGGGGAGCTGTTTTTT. V and J are TRBV9 and TRBJ2-2; the D gene is possibly TRBD1 (7 bases). This CDR3 has 15 residues. From germline, CDR1 is SGDLS and CDR2 YYNGEE. V lost 6 bases to trimming and J lost 4 bases, with 16 bases between them.

J is TRBJ2-5 and V is TRBV19; tentative D call: TRBD1 (6 bases). This CDR3 is 12 amino acids long. The germline gives CDR1 LNHDA, CDR2 SQIVND (reference sequence). V was pared by 5 bases and J by 5 bases, with 9 bases between. The CDR3 bases are TGTGCCAGTAGTGCAGGGGCGGAGACCCAGTACTTC. It translates to CASSAGAETQYF.

This clone was seen only a few times. The chain combines TRBV10-3 with TRBJ1-1; the D gene is possibly TRBD1 (5 bases). V was trimmed by 0 bases and J by 5 bases, leaving 13 bases between them. CDR1 and CDR2 (germline): ENHRY, SYGVKD. CDR3 length: 15 amino acids. The CDR3 bases are TGTGCCATCAGTGAGTCTGGCAGGGAGGGGACTGAAGCTTTCTTT. Translating it yields CAISESGREGTEAFF.

The chain carries TRBV11-3 and TRBJ1-1, with TRBD1 matching over 8 bases. Unmatched junction bases numbered 3, after V lost 1 base and J lost 5 bases. The CDR3 length is 14 residues. Germline V gene sequence: CDR1 SGHNT, CDR2 YENEEA. The CDR3 loop is CASSLGGQGTEAFF. The CDR3 nucleotides read TGTGCCAGCAGCTTAGGCGGACAGGGAACTGAAGCTTTCTTT.

The rearrangement links TRBV13 to TRBJ2-2, with 11 nucleotides matching TRBD1. The junction had 3 bases not matched to a gene; V was cut back by 5 bases and J by 1 base. This CDR3 spans 16 amino acids. Per the germline V gene, CDR1 is PRHDT and CDR2 is FYEKMQ (reference sequence). CDR3 sequence reads: CASSPDRGLNTGELFF. As DNA, the CDR3 is TGTGCCAGCAGCCCGGACAGGGGGCTGAACACCGGGGAGCTGTTTTTT.

The chain carries TRBV29-1 and TRBJ2-1; D call uncertain. Trimming took off 7 bases at V and 6 bases at J, with 7 bases between the two ends. This CDR3 has 10 amino acids. In germline, CDR1 is SQVTM, CDR2 ANQGSEA. In DNA form, the CDR3 reads TGCAGCGCCACTACCAATGAGCAGTTCTTC. This gives the protein CSATTNEQFF.

The rearrangement links TRBV5-4 to TRBJ2-5, with D perhaps matching TRBD1 (7 bases). The CDR3 sequence is 16 residues long. In germline, CDR1 is SGHNT, CDR2 YYREEE (reference sequence). V shed 4 bases and J shed 2 bases, with 18 bases lying between them. The CDR3 coding sequence is TGTGCCAGCAGCCCGGGGCGGGACAGACCACAAGAGACCCAGTACTTC. Translation gives CASSPGRDRPQETQYF.

The chain uses TRBV11-2 and TRBJ2-1; 8 bases fit TRBD1. The CDR3 runs 16 residues. V dropped 5 bases and J dropped 9; count of bases not matched to a gene: 15. Germline CDR1 is SGHAT and CDR2 is FQNNGV. The CDR3 sequence: CASSRIFDRGGSEQFF. CDR3 in DNA: TGTGCCAGCAGCAGAATATTCGACAGGGGAGGTAGTGAGCAGTTCTTC.

In nucleotides, the CDR3 is TGTGCCAGCAGTTACAGCGGGGGTGTCATCGGGGAGCTGTTTTTT. Its translation: CASSYSGGVIGELFF. This rearrangement joins TRBV6-5 to TRBJ2-2, with TRBD2 identical over 8 bases. CDR3 length: 15 amino acids. V lost 2 bases to trimming and J lost 7 bases; unmatched junction nucleotides: 6. The germline CDR1 and CDR2 sequences are MNHEY and SVGAGI.

The chain uses TRBV18 and TRBJ1-1, with no clear D. The CDR3 spans 16 residues. Between the trimmed V and J ends, which lost 2 bases and 1 base, there was a span of 14 bases. Germline V gene data show CDR1 as KGHSH and CDR2 as LQKENI. Here the CDR3 DNA reads TGTGCCAGCTCACCATCTTCGGCGGTGAGGAACACTGAAGCTTTCTTT. The encoded protein is CASSPSSAVRNTEAFF.

The rearrangement links TRBV7-3 to TRBJ2-1, with 9 bases fitting TRBD2. Germline V gene data show CDR1 as SGHTA and CDR2 as FQGTGA. V was clipped by 5 bases and J by 6 bases; unmatched bases: 8. The CDR3 contains 15 residues. This chain's CDR3 is CASSILAGAGNEQFF. CDR3 sequence (DNA): TGTGCCAGCAGCATCTTAGCGGGGGCCGGCAATGAGCAGTTCTTC.

The chain carries TRBV27 and TRBJ2-3, with 7 bases matching TRBD2. The CDR3 consists of 15 residues. Germline trimming cut 6 bases from V and 2 bases from J; bases unmatched to any gene: 8. Germline CDR1 is MNHEY and CDR2 is SMNVEV (reference sequence). The DNA of the CDR3 is TGTGCCAGCAGCAAGGGTGGGAGGGCCACAGATACGCAGTATTTT. This codes for CASSKGGRATDTQYF.

This clone has only a few counts. The V gene is TRBV29-1, the J gene TRBJ1-1, with 7 positions matching TRBD1. With V trimmed by 4 bases and J by 11 bases, 10 bases remained unmatched. Germline CDR1 is SQVTM and CDR2 is ANQGSEA. The CDR3 extends over 12 amino acids. CDR3 nucleotides: TGCAGCGTTGCCGGGACAGCCTCGCGGGCTTTCTTT. This encodes CSVAGTASRAFF.

CDR3 sequence: CALRPAGERGELFF. CDR3 DNA: TGCGCCCTGAGACCAGCGGGAGAACGAGGGGAGCTGTTTTTT. The chain couples TRBV10-2 to TRBJ2-2; 8 positions match TRBD2. In germline, CDR1 is WSHSY, CDR2 SAAADI. There are 14 residues in the CDR3. V was pared by 11 bases and J by 8 bases, with 13 bases of the junction left unmatched.

V usage is TRBV2 and J usage is TRBJ1-5, with 10 bases aligning to TRBD1. The junction had 16 bases not matched to a gene; V was cut back by 2 bases and J by 0 bases. The germline CDR1 and CDR2 sequences are SNHLY and FYNNEI. This CDR3 spans 21 amino acids. The CDR3 loop reads CASSEPRSGGTGAYSNQPQHF. CDR3 in DNA: TGTGCCAGCAGTGAACCCCGCTCCGGGGGGACAGGGGCATATAGCAATCAGCCCCAGCATTTT.

This clone was seen only once. The chain combines TRBV7-9 with TRBJ2-3, with 7 bases that match TRBD1. The CDR3 loop spans 18 amino acids. Germline V lookup: CDR1 SEHNR, CDR2 FQNEAQ (reference sequence). V lost 5 bases and J lost 4; bases outside the gene matches: 18. DNA of the CDR3: TGTGCCAGCAGCCCCTTTCCCGTGACAGGGTTGAGGGCAGATACGCAGTATTTT. It translates to CASSPFPVTGLRADTQYF.

The chain joins TRBV7-8 to TRBJ1-2; D is uncertain. Looked up from germline, CDR1 is SGHVS and CDR2 is FQNEAQ. The V and J ends lost 5 bases and 2 bases respectively, with 15 bases between them. The CDR3 is 15 amino acids. The CDR3 loop reads CASSPYRAKNYGYTF. The CDR3 DNA reads as TGTGCCAGCAGCCCTTACAGAGCAAAGAACTATGGCTACACCTTC.

The chain couples TRBV5-6 to TRBJ1-2; D gene uncertain. The CDR3 sequence is 15 residues long. Germline assignment: CDR1 SGHDT and CDR2 YYEEEE. Deletions cut 0 bases from V and 4 bases from J, with 13 bases between. The chain's CDR3 is CASSLVWRGAYGYTF. CDR3 bases: TGTGCCAGCAGCTTGGTGTGGCGGGGTGCCTATGGCTACACCTTC.

This clone was seen a few times. Different DNA sequences within this sample yield the same CDR3. Here the CDR3 DNA reads TGTGCCAGCAGCCTCACAGGGCAGCCCCAGCATTTT. Translation: CASSLTGQPQHF. The chain recombines TRBV28 with TRBJ1-5; D perhaps matches TRBD1 (6 bases). With 6 bases removed from V and 7 bases from J, the gap between germline ends came to 10 bases. In germline, CDR1 is MDHEN, CDR2 SYDVKM. CDR3 size: 12 residues.

The rearrangement links TRBV30 to TRBJ1-5, with TRBD1 matching over 7 bases. Germline CDR1 and CDR2: GTSNPN and SVGIG (reference sequence). The CDR3 consists of 15 residues. The V segment lost 6 bases and the J segment 2 bases; nucleotides outside the gene matches: 10. The CDR3 sequence is CACGPQTGGNQPQHF. CDR3 nucleotide sequence: TGTGCCTGCGGACCGCAAACAGGGGGCAATCAGCCCCAGCATTTT.

The gene calls are TRBV7-8 and TRBJ2-7; 12 positions agree with TRBD2. The germline CDR1 and CDR2 sequences are SGHVS and FQNEAQ. This CDR3 has 16 amino acids. The ends lost 1 base at V and 2 bases at J; junction bases unmatched: 3. The CDR3 here is CASSLVPSGRAYEQYF. CDR3 DNA sequence: TGTGCCAGCAGCTTAGTCCCTAGCGGGAGGGCCTACGAGCAGTACTTC. Using reference TRBV7-8 and TRBJ2-7 for the parts outside the CDR3, the full variable domain is GAGVSQSPRYKVAKRGQDVALRCDPISGHVSLFWYQQALGQGPEFLTYFQNEAQLDKSGLPSDRFFAERPEGSVSTLKIQRTQQEDSAVYLCASSLVPSGRAYEQYFGPGTRLTVT.

The V gene is TRBV7-8, the J gene TRBJ2-2; no definite D call. Germline CDR1 reads SGHVS; CDR2 reads FQNEAQ. There are 15 residues in the CDR3. Deletions cut 1 base from V and 1 base from J, with 7 bases between. This CDR3 reads CASSLVSWNTGELFF. The CDR3 DNA is TGTGCCAGCAGCTTAGTAAGCTGGAACACCGGGGAGCTGTTTTTT.